Detailed here is one TCR beta chain. V lost 0 bases, J lost 10 bases, and 16 bases stayed unmatched. The CDR3 has 18 amino acids. Germline CDR1 LGHNA, CDR2 YSLEER. This specimen belongs to a study of T cell changes during pregnancy in multiple sclerosis. This table comes from immunoSEQ multiplex PCR, and its TCRdb copy is limited to in-frame clones, with some not included. The sample shows roughly 110,000 clones, 85% to 95% of them seen only once. Sample: peripheral blood, taken in the third trimester of pregnancy. The receptor was isolated from a female donor in good health, enrolled as a control in a pregnancy study. The chain carries TRBV4-3 and TRBJ1-4; 8 nucleotides agree with TRBD1. The CDR3 region has the DNA TGCGCCAGCAGCCAAGAGGTAGACCCTGGGACAGGTTTGGGAAAACTGTTTTTT. Its translation is CASSQEVDPGTGLGKLFF.